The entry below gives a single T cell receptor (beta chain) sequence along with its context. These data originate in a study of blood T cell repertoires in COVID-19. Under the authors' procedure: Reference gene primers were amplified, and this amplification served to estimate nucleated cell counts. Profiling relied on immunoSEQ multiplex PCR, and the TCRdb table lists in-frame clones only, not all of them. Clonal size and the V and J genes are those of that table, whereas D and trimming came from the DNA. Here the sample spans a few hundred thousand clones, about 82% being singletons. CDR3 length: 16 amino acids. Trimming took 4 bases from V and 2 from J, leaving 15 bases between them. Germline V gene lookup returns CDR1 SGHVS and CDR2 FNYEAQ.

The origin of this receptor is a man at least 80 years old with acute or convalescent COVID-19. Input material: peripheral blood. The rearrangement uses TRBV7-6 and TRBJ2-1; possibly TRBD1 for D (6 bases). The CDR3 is CASSSTGRGTYNEQFF. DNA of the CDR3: TGTGCCAGCAGCTCGACGGGAAGGGGGACCTACAATGAGCAGTTCTTC.